At least ten counts were recorded for the clone carrying this T cell receptor beta chain. Antigen unknown. These data belong to a study of regulatory T cells in long-lasting Graves disease. Study at large: Graves' patients, diagnosed recently, had received antithyroid drugs under 3 months.

The junction had 10 bases not matched to a gene; V was cut back by 7 bases and J by 3 bases. Germline CDR1 and CDR2: SQVTM and ANQGSEA. The CDR3 is 14 residues long. To make TCR beta libraries, researchers used iRepertoire HTBI primers and Arm-PCR of CDR3 regions. One entry per CDR3 protein results from TCRdb running MiXCR on the multiplex PCR reads. The sample gives about 420,000 distinct CDR3 sequences, less than 20% of which show up once; 20% to 25% is in the top ten. Time point: newly diagnosed GD, antithyroid drugs for less than 3 months. The TCR library was prepared using RNA isolated from PBMCs. Study outcomes and limitations: Accuracy may have suffered from the small sample size.

Another study also made use of these data, one on T cells in Graves' hyperthyroidism and ophthalmopathy. That publication notes: The definition of stable Graves' hyperthyroidism was no ophthalmopathy progression within 18 months. Most expanded thyroid clonotypes above 0.001 also appeared in blood.

Here the sequenced sample was peripheral blood mononuclear cells (PBMCs), taken at new diagnosis, from a patient treated with antithyroid drugs. The chain has TRBV29-1 and TRBJ2-3, with 7 bases lining up with TRBD1. This receptor was identified in a woman younger than 35 with Graves disease. This chain's CDR3 is CSADRQGVTDTQYF. The CDR3 nucleotides read TGCAGCGCCGACCGACAGGGTGTGACAGATACGCAGTATTTT.